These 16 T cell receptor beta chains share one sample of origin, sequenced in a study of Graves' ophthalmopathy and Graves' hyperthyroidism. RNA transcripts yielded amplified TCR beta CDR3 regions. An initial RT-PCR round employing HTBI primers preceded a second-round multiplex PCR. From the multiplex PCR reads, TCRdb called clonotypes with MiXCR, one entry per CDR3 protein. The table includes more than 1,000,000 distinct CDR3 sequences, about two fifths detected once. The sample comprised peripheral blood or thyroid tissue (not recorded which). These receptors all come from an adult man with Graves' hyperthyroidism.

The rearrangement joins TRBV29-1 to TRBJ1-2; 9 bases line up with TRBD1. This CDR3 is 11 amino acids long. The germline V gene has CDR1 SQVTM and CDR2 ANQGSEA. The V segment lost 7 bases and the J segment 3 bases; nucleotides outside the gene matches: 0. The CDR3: CSGTGDYGYTF. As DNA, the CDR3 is TGCAGCGGGACAGGGGACTATGGCTACACCTTC.

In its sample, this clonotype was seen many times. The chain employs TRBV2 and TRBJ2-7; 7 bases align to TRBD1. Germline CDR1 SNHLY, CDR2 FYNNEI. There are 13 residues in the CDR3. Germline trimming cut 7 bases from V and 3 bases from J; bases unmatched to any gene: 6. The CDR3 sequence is CASNGQAFYEQYF. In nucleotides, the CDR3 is TGTGCCAGCAATGGACAGGCGTTCTACGAGCAGTACTTC. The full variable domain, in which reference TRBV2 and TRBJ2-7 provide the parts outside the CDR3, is EPEVTQTPSHQVTQMGQEVILRCVPISNHLYFYWYRQILGQKVEFLVSFYNNEISEKSEIFDDQFSVERPDGSNFTLKIRSTKLEDSAMYFCASNGQAFYEQYFGPGTRLTVT.

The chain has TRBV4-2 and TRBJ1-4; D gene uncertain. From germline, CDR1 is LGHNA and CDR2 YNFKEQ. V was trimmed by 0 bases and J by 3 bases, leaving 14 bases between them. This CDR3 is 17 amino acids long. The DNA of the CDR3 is TGTGCCAGCAGCCAAGAAAATCTCCGAAGCCCTAATGAAAAACTGTTTTTT. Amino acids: CASSQENLRSPNEKLFF.

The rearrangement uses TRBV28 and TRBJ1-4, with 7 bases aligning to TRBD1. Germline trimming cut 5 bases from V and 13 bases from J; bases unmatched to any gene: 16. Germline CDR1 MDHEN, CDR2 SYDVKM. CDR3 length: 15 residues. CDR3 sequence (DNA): TGTGCCAGCAGTACGGGACAGCGGGATCGAATCGGACTGTTTTTT. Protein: CASSTGQRDRIGLFF.

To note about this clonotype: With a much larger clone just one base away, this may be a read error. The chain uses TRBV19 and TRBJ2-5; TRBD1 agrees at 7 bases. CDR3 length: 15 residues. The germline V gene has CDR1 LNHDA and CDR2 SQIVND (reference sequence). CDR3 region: CAGSIDRAGQETQYF. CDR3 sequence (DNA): TGTGCCGGTAGTATCGACAGGGCGGGCCAAGAGACCCAGTACTTC.

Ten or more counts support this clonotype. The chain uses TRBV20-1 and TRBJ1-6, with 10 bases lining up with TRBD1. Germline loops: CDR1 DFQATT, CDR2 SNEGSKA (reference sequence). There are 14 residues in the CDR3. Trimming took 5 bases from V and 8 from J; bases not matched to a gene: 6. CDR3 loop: CSAPPGTGDSPLHF. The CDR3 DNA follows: TGCAGTGCTCCCCCCGGGACAGGGGATTCACCCCTCCACTTT.

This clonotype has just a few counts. The CDR3 protein is CASSERWGTGNQPQHF. The CDR3 nucleotides are TGTGCCAGCAGTGAAAGATGGGGGACAGGAAATCAGCCCCAGCATTTT. The chain recombines TRBV6-1 with TRBJ1-5, with TRBD1 identical over 8 bases. J was trimmed by 4 bases and V by 2 bases; bases with no gene match: 7. Per germline, CDR1 MNHNS and CDR2 SASEGT. The CDR3 loop spans 16 amino acids.

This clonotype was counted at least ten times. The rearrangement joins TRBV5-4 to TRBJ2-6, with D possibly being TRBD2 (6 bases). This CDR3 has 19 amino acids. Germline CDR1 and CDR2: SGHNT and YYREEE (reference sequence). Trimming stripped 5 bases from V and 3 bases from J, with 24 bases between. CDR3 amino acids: CASRLGGTVESRGANVLTF. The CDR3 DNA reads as TGTGCCAGCAGACTCGGAGGGACGGTGGAAAGTCGTGGGGCCAACGTCCTGACTTTC.

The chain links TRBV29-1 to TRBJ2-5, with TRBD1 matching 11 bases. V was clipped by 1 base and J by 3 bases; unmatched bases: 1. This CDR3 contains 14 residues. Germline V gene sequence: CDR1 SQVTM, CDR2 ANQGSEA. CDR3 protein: CSVEGTGGEETQYF. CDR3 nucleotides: TGCAGCGTTGAAGGGACAGGGGGCGAAGAGACCCAGTACTTC.

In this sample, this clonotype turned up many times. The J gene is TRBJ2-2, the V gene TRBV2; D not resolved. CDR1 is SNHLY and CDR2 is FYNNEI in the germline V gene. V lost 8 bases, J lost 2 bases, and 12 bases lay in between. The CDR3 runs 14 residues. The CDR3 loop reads CASLFGFNTGELFF. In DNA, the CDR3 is TGTGCCAGCCTATTCGGTTTCAACACCGGGGAGCTGTTTTTT.

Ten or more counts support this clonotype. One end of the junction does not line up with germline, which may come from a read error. CDR3 protein: CASSSGQGPETQYF. DNA of the CDR3: TGTGCCAGCAGCTCCGGACAGGGGCCAGAGACCCAGTACTTC. J is TRBJ2-5 and V is TRBV5-1; 9 bases fit TRBD1. The germline V gene encodes CDR1 SGHRS and CDR2 YFSETQ. This CDR3 comprises 14 residues.

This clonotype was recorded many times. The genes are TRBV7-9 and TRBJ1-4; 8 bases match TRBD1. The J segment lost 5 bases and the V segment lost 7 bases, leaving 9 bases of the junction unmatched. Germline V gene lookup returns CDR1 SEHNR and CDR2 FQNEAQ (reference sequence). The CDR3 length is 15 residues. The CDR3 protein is CASIPGDRRNEKLFF. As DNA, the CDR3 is TGTGCCAGCATCCCTGGGGACAGGAGGAATGAAAAACTGTTTTTT.

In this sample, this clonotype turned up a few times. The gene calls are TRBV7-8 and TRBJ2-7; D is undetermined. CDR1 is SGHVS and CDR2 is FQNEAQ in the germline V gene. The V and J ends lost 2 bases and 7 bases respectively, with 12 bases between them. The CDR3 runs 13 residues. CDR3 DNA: TGTGCCAGCAGCTTAATCCTAGTTTCGGAGCAGTACTTC. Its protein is CASSLILVSEQYF.

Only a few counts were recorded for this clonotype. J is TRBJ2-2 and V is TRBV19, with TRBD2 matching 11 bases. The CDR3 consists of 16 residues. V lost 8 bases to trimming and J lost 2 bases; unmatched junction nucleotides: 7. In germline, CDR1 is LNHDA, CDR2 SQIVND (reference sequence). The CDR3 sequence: CASRASGRINTGELFF. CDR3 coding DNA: TGTGCCAGTCGGGCTAGCGGGAGGATAAACACCGGGGAGCTGTTTTTT.

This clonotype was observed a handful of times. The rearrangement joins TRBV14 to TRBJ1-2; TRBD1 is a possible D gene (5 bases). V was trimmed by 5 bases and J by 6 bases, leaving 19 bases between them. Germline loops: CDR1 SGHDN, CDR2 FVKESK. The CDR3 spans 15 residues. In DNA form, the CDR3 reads TGTGCCAGCAGCTCGGGGACGGAGGGGACGGATGGCTACACCTTC. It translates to CASSSGTEGTDGYTF.

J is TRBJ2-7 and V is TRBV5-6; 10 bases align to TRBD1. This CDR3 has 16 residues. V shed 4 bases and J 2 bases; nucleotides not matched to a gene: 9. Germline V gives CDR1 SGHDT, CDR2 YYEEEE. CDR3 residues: CASSPGGQGRTYEQYF. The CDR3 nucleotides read TGTGCCAGCAGCCCTGGGGGACAGGGGCGGACCTACGAGCAGTACTTC.